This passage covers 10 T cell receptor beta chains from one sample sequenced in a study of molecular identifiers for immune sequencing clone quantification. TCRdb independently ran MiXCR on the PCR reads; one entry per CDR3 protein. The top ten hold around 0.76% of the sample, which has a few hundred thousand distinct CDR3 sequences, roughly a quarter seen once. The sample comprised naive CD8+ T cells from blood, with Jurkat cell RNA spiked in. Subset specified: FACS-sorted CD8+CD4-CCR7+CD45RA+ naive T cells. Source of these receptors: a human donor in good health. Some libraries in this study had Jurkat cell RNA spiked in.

CDR3 in DNA: TGTGCCTGGAGTGCCCTTGGAGGGGGCAATCAGCCCCAGCATTTT. Residues: CAWSALGGGNQPQHF. The V and J genes are TRBV30 and TRBJ1-5, with a weak D call TRBD1 (5 bases). The V end was cut by 1 base, the J end by 2 bases, with 12 bases between. Germline loops: CDR1 GTSNPN, CDR2 SVGIG (reference sequence). This CDR3 has 15 residues.

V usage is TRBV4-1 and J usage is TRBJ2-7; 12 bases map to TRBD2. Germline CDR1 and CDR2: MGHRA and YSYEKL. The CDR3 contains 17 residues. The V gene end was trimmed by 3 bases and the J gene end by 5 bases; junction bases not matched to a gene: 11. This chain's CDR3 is CASSQEGGTSGPHEQYF. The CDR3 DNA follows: TGCGCCAGCAGCCAGGAAGGAGGGACTAGCGGGCCCCACGAGCAGTACTTC.

CDR3 DNA: TGTGCCAGCAGCAGCAGCGGGATTTTTTACGAGCAGTACTTC. Amino acid sequence: CASSSSGIFYEQYF. The chain employs TRBV12-3 or TRBV12-4 and TRBJ2-7; TRBD2 matches at 7 bases. Unmatched junction bases numbered 9, after V lost 6 bases and J lost 4 bases. This CDR3 has 14 residues.

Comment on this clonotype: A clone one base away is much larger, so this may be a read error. The CDR3 region is CASSPTPNYGYTF. DNA for the CDR3: TGTGCCAGCAGCCCCACACCCAACTATGGCTACACCTTC. The chain combines TRBV5-4 with TRBJ1-2; D gene ambiguous. The germline CDR1 and CDR2 sequences are SGHNT and YYREEE (reference sequence). Between the trimmed V and J ends, which lost 4 bases and 2 bases, there was a span of 9 bases. The CDR3 length is 13 residues.

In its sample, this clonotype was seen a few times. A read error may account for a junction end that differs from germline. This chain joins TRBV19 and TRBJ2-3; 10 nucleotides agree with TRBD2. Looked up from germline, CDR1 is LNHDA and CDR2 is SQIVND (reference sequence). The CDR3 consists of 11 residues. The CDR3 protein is CASSKREGLWW. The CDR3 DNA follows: TGTGCCAGTAGCAAGCGGGAGGGCCTTTGGTGG. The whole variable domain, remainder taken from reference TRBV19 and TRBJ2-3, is DGGITQSPKYLFRKEGQNVTLSCEQNLNHDAMYWYRQDPGQGLRLIYYSQIVNDFQKGDIAEGYSVSREKKESFPLTVTSAQKNPTAFYLCASSKREGLWWGPGTRLTVL.

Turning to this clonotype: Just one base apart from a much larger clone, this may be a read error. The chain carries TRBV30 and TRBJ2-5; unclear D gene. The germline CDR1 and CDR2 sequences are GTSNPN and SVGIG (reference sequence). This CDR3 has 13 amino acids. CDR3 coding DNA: TGTGCCTGGAAGGGCCTAAGGGTAGAGATCCAGTACTTC. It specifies CAWKGLRVEIQYF.

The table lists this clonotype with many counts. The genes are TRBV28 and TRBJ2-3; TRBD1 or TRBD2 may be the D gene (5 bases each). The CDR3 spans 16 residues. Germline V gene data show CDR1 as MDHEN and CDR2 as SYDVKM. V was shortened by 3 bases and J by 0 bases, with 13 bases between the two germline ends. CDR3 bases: TGTGCCAGCAGTTTTTATAGGGGAGCTAGCACAGATACGCAGTATTTT. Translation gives CASSFYRGASTDTQYF.

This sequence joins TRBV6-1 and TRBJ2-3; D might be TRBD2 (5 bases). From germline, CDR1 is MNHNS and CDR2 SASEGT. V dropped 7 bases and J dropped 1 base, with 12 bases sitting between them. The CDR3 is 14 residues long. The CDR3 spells CASTPEAGTDTQYF. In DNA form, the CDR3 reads TGTGCCAGCACCCCGGAGGCCGGCACAGATACGCAGTATTTT.

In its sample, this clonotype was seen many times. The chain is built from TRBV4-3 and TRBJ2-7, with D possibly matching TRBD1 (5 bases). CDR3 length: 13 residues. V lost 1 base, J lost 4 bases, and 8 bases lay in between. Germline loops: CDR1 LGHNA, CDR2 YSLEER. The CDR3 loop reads CASSQGAGYEQYF. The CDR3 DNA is TGCGCCAGCAGCCAAGGGGCAGGGTACGAGCAGTACTTC.

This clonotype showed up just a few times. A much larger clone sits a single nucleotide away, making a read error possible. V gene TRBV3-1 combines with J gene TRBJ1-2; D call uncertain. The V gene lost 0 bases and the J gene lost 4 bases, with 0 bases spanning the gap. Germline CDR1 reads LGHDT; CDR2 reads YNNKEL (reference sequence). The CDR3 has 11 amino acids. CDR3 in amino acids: CASSQDYGYTF. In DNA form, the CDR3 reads TGTGCCAGCAGCCAAGACTATGGCTACACCTTC.